This TCR beta chain stems from a study of blood T cells in healthy people across ages. In germline, CDR1 is MNHEY, CDR2 SVGEGT. This CDR3 region has 14 residues. Study findings and constraints: Diversity estimates from one million T cells were considered underestimates.

As concerns this clonotype: The antigen is not known. This could be a read error, since a much larger clone is one nucleotide away.

Through a sample-barcoded 5' primer and a J-beta primer mix, a second PCR was run for roughly 6 to 11 cycles. TCRdb ran MiXCR on the 5' RACE reads and lists one entry per CDR3 protein. The table lists 630,000 or so distinct CDR3 sequences, approximately 30% of them singletons, with about 15% in the top ten. Each donor had about 10 milliliters of peripheral blood drawn. This rearrangement joins TRBV6-2 or TRBV6-3 to TRBJ1-2; tentative D call: TRBD1 (5 bases). This sequence originates from a woman of 80 years or more in good health. Sequencing used blood. CDR3 sequence reads: CACSYSSGSYGYTF. The CDR3, as DNA: TGTGCCTGCAGTTACTCGTCAGGGTCGTATGGCTACACCTTC.